The entry that follows covers one TCR beta chain sequence. This clone was seen just once. Its antigen is currently not known. It has no much larger one-base neighbor in the sample; base qualities were not kept. The library came from the immunoSEQ multiplex PCR assay. For the multiplex PCR, a mixture combining 60 forward primers for TCR Vbeta segments and 13 reverse primers for TCR Jbeta segments was used. The CDR3 region of rearranged TCR beta genes was amplified from genomic DNA by a multiplex PCR assay. The amplified TCR beta libraries were sequenced on the Illumina HiSeq System as 87-base-pair reads. In the original analysis: Across the roughly 640 repertoires, a later analysis counted roughly 84 million unique TCR beta chains, around 11 million of which were shared by at least two donors. Raw reads were error-corrected and collapsed into unique sequences by a nearest-neighbor algorithm in which closely related sequences were merged to remove PCR and sequencing errors. To assign V, D and J gene segments, CDR3 sequences were aligned to IMGT reference sequences. Each retained sequence needed at least a six-nucleotide match to both a V gene segment and a J gene segment. Rearrangements were classified as productive when the CDR3 lacked stop codons and remained in frame with V and J, and all other rearrangements were classified as non-productive. Following IMGT convention, CDR3 was defined as the stretch from the second conserved V-encoded cysteine to the conserved J-encoded phenylalanine. The earlier analysis of 550 to 650 of the donors excluded any sequence lacking an unambiguous match to a single V gene segment. In an earlier analysis of roughly 600 of the donors, a V segment was called functional when productive rearrangements were above 56.7%, and segregating when the standard deviation between donors exceeded 5%. To diagnose cytomegalovirus status from the catalog of TCR beta chain sequences, a statistical classification framework was built. A later analysis assigned V and J genes by comparing TCR nucleotide sequences with IMGT/GENE-DB human TR gene sequences. In a later analysis, CDR3 sequences and most-parsimonious VDJ recombination scenarios were assigned using the TCRdist pipeline. In a later analysis, each TCR beta chain was defined by its CDR3 amino acid sequence together with its V-gene family, and reads lacking a unique V-gene family were excluded. To address suspected cross-contamination and a sequencing artifact, a later analysis removed a few hundred highly shared, low-generation-probability nucleotide sequences. In a later analysis, a clonal expansion index was calculated for each public chain from normalized within-repertoire ranks of inferred template counts. In a later analysis, generation probabilities were computed using a VDJ recombination model fitted to out-of-frame rearrangements, and the results were checked against IGoR. A later analysis scored TCR-TCR, TCR-HLA and TCR-CMV co-occurrence with hypergeometric tests, applying a repertoire-size bias correction to TCR pairs. To estimate false discovery rates, a later analysis permuted the HLA or CMV assignments 20 times. In a later analysis, co-occurring TCRs were grouped using DBSCAN, and TCRdist sequence similarity was added for clustering within HLA-allele-positive subsets. Co-occurrence clustering excluded repertoires with fewer than 30,000 or more than 120,000 public chains, plus five with anomalous nucleotide sharing. TCRdb mirrors the immuneACCESS table, restricted to in-frame sequences. Some clones are absent from its copies; in checked studies, under half trace to an unresolved V gene, and the reason for the others is unknown. The V and J calls and clone size were taken over from that table, and D and trimming were inferred from the DNA. For this sample the table gives 130,000 or so clones, of which under 85% were detected only once. The ten largest clones add up to approximately 4.2% of the sample.

These data belong to a study of cytomegalovirus exposure and HLA in healthy donors listed by TCRdb under 2017. About the full investigation: According to an earlier analysis of a few hundred of the donors, some 180 million T cells yielded 120 million or so unique TCR beta sequences and about 300 Gb of sequence data. HLA typing covered class I and class II loci at four-digit resolution. The study combined high-throughput TCR immunosequencing, statistical association of individual TCRs with disease status, and machine learning to predict cytomegalovirus infection status. In a later genetic analysis, genome-wide SNP genotypes for about 55% of the roughly 670 donors were used, and that subset was treated as a discovery cohort. A handful of DR-DQ haplotypes were treated as single units for association and clustering because of strong linkage in the cohort. In an earlier analysis of roughly 540 of the donors, high-throughput TCR beta sequencing was used to judge whether each TCR beta V gene segment behaved as functional or pseudogenic. Roughly 290 gigabases of sequencing data and around 80 million unique TCR sequences made up an early release that covered 640 HLA-typed donors. All discovery cohort repertoires had been generated on a single sequencing platform. A separate validation cohort of over 95 different subjects was used in addition to the roughly 720-subject first cohort. The number of donors typed differed by locus, with about 629-640 for A, B, C, DRB1 and DQB1, roughly 520 for DQA1, some 570 for DPA1, and 400 to 490 for DPB1. The study aimed to test whether cataloging public T cell receptors could reveal signatures of past pathogen exposure. The study used immunosequencing to profile the T cell repertoires of approximately 690 subjects and linked those repertoires to cytomegalovirus serostatus. Of the 300 to 450 genotyped donors, approximately 80% were placed in the genetic ancestry cluster associated with self-reported Caucasian donors. Among 350 to 400 genotyped donors of the cohort, an average of approximately 230,000 unique TCR beta nucleotide sequences were sequenced per donor, around 20% of them non-productive. In a later analysis, previously published TCR beta repertoires from about 640 donors were re-analyzed and high-resolution HLA genotyping was added so that TCR occurrence patterns could be studied. Rather than drawing on any new phenotypic data, the later analysis identified candidate immune exposures from TCR beta sequences and the way those sequences occurred across donors. Donor age, sex, ethnicity and CMV serostatus were collected together with the repertoire data. Study-wide findings and limitations: In a later analysis, several top co-occurrence clusters were reported to appear linked to parvovirus B19, influenza, CMV and Epstein-Barr virus. Broadly in line with IMGT annotations, most TCR beta V segments showed up in productive rearrangements about 87% or about 30% of the time in an earlier analysis of 587 of the donors. According to a later analysis, TCR association rates differed among HLA loci, with DRB1 alleles showing the most associated TCRs and HLA-C alleles showing the fewest. The study listed 150 to 200 TCR beta chains as associated with cytomegalovirus. Because counts were too low, about 18 rarely observed V segments, including chromosome 9 orphons, were excluded from the earlier analysis of 500 to 700 of the donors. In a later analysis, HLA-associated TCR beta chains showed more clonal expansion and lower generation probabilities than non-associated chains that were equally common. A further reported finding was that TCR beta sequences accurately predicted the HLA-A and HLA-B alleles for most subjects in the first cohort. Compared with the approximately 700-donor mean, donors in an Asian-associated ancestry cluster had fewer N-insertions in productive TCRs, according to a later genetic analysis. The classifier was reported to diagnose cytomegalovirus status with high specificity and sensitivity in both the original and validation cohorts. A group of highly shared sequence variants was considered likely to be a technical artifact of the sequencing pipeline. Correlated functional status among segregating V segments might reflect linkage disequilibrium, but an unknown experimental factor could not be ruled out. CMV serostatus was the only immune exposure information available for the cohort. Assigning TCR associations to individual alleles was difficult when HLA alleles, especially DR and DQ, strongly co-occurred. Three of the identified cytomegalovirus-associated TCR beta chains were confirmed in vitro to be specific for cytomegalovirus antigens. Because the 87-base-pair reads could not distinguish some IMGT-functional V segments, including TRBV6-2 and TRBV6-3, those segments were excluded. The authors suggested that the approach could potentially be extended to other disease states and immunological phenotypes. While some public TCRs were present in many individuals, most TCR sequences turned up only very rarely across donors. An association between a missense DCLRE1C variant and V-gene and J-gene trimming of TCR beta chains was found in a later genetic analysis and replicated in an independent cohort. Because some donors lacked HLA typing at each locus, the association tests relied only on the typed subset. At a false discovery rate of 0.05, a later analysis linked 16,951 TCR beta sequences to specific HLA alleles. A later analysis found that most CMV-associated TCR beta chains appeared HLA-restricted, with HLA associations seemingly driven largely by CMV exposure. This cohort had only TCR beta chains sequenced, and the lack of alpha or paired-chain data limited which features could be detected. Presence/absence analyses assumed roughly uniform sequencing depth across donors, an assumption that may not hold.

The cohort consisted of fewer than 700 healthy bone marrow donors. Cohort members were all nominally healthy when sampled, although unrecorded immune exposures were likely present. The donor was CMV seropositive and belonged to the group of more than 250 seropositive cohort members. A peripheral blood sample was collected from each donor, and TCR beta sequencing was performed on peripheral blood mononuclear cells. Genomic DNA was extracted from the blood cell samples with the Qiagen DNeasy Blood Extraction Kit. CDR1 and CDR2 are read off the germline V gene (reference sequence) as SGHNT and YYREEE. Measured from the cysteine to the phenylalanine, the CDR3 is 15 residues long. Just CDR3 DNA is preserved here, 45 bases in frame from base 1. V ends up 4 bases short and J 7 bases short, with an unmatched junction base count of 5.

The rearrangement joined TRBV5-4 to TRBJ2-2, with 12 junctional bases fitting TRBD2. Sequencing was carried out using PBMCs. The clonotype originates from a male donor in good health and CMV-seropositive. The DNA sequence is TGTGCCAGCAGCCCTAGCGGGGGGGCTGACGGGGAGCTGTTTTTT. It translates as CASSPSGGADGELFF.